This T cell receptor (beta chain) was identified during a study of shared clonotypes between healthy human individuals. Across the whole study: Donors, aged 18 to 49, were a couple of women and three men. Three plates were used per donor for CD4 naive, three for CD4 memory, two for CD8 naive and one for CD8 memory. Notes on the study in general: How much donors shared clonotypes was expected to be affected by sequencing depth. Across a few donors, naive CD4 shared 5% to 5.5%, naive CD8 under 4%, memory CD4 roughly 2.4%, memory CD8 0.4% to 0.5%.

Sequencing was performed with immunoSEQ multiplex PCR; in TCRdb, only in-frame clones are kept and a portion is missing. Among roughly 770,000 clones listed, just over 95% were seen once. Terminally differentiated effector memory CD45RA+ cells were excluded by CCR7 positive selection of CD45RO-negative cells. Trimming left V 10 bases short and J 0 bases short, with 21 bases between. This CDR3 spans 16 amino acids. Looked up from germline, CDR1 is MDHEN and CDR2 is SYDVKM. With respect to this clone: The antigen is unknown.

The sample was naive CD8+ T cells sorted from blood. This chain joins TRBV28 and TRBJ2-5, with a possible D match to TRBD2 (6 bases). The receptor was isolated from a man aged 25 to 40 in good health. The DNA for the CDR3 is TGTGCCACTATGGGGGAGGAGGTTGCGTACCAAGAGACCCAGTACTTC. This codes for CATMGEEVAYQETQYF.